What follows describes a single T cell receptor (beta chain). This clonotype has at least ten counts. It lacks a known antigen. No clone much larger than this one lies a single base away; base qualities are absent. The Immunoverse kit was used to build TCR libraries from 400 to 500 ng RNA, with molecular barcoded adaptors covering alpha/delta and beta/gamma chains. TCR library preparation used the same RNA that went into transcriptome sequencing. An Illumina HiSeq 4000 with 2 x 150 cycles was used to sequence the TCR libraries. The original pipeline was this. MiXCR aligned TCR reads to human V, D, J and C references and assembled the aligned reads into CDR3 clonotypes, with quality filtering and error correction included. The tcR package in R was used to analyze clonotype counts and gene usage diversity. Raw mapping reads were checked after the RNA-seq reads had been mapped by STAR aligner version 2.5.3a onto the human GRCh37 genome. IR-seq fastq files were randomly downsampled with Seqtk 1.3 to test the effect of sequencing depth on detected clonotypes. Using fastp trimming at Q25 and MiXCR clonotype assembly, TCRdb reanalyzed the public sequencing data and kept in-frame beta chains. One record per CDR3 amino acid sequence lists the most common genes and DNA. TCRdb assigned the V and J calls; the authors' analysis was not used. The sample table contains tens of thousands of distinct CDR3 sequences; only one count was recorded for about 20% of them. Together, the top ten hold over 35% of the sample.

Bone marrow was sampled from every patient at the time of active disease. Ficoll-Hypaque density gradient centrifugation was used to isolate the bone marrow mononuclear cells. To remove myeloma plasma cells, the cells were labeled with CD138 magnetic microbeads on a MACS separator, and CD138-negative cells were then collected by negative selection. Purity of the isolated cells was checked by flow cytometry on an Attune NxT using CD138 antibodies. Total RNA was extracted with TRIzol reagent and quantified with a NanoDrop spectrophotometer. Paired RNA-seq and IR-seq were performed on the CD138-negative bone marrow sample of each patient. This entry is derived from a study of read filtering for tumor transcriptome and immune sequencing (dated by TCRdb to the early 2020s). Regarding the complete study: The cohort consisted of some 16 male and roughly 13 female patients, with a mean age of about 66 years and an age range of about 47 to 85. After DNase treatment, whole-transcriptome libraries were prepared with the TruSeq RNA Access Library Prep Kit. The study compared TCR repertoires from targeted immune repertoire sequencing and bulk whole-transcriptome sequencing run on the same bone marrow samples. By revised international staging, eight or nine patients were R-ISS I, approximately 15 were R-ISS II and 7 were R-ISS III. A main aim was a read-filtering strategy for immune repertoire data, specifically whether clonotypes supported by a single read should be removed. TCR-region mapped reads per sample ranged from about 4.05 to 10.27 million with IR-seq versus only roughly 85 to 1273 with RNA-seq. The full study reports these points: In IR-seq, around four fifths of clonotypes but about 4% of total reads were represented by single-read clonotypes, whereas in RNA-seq, roughly three quarters of clonotypes and around 40% of reads were represented by single-read clonotypes. The sorted CD138-negative fraction was not purified T cells but a mixed bone marrow immune population. The correlation between IR-seq and RNA-seq shared clonotype proportions rose when single-read clonotypes were removed. IR-seq captured clonotypes at much higher depth and more reliably than RNA-seq, and smaller IR-seq throughput sufficed to identify most shared clonotypes.

This sequence originates from a donor at least 40 years old with multiple myeloma. The sample comprised a population of CD138-negative cells sorted from bone marrow. The cell subset or site tag for this specimen amounts to: bone marrow mononuclear cells depleted of CD138+ plasma/myeloma cells by negative magnetic selection.

The CDR3 loop reads CASSESSSPSYEQYF. The bases read TGTGCCAGCAGCGAATCGAGCTCCCCCTCCTACGAGCAGTACTTC. The rearrangement joined TRBV11-2 to TRBJ2-7; the D gene cannot be resolved reliably. The CDR3 numbers 15 residues from cysteine through phenylalanine. Only the CDR3 portion is preserved as DNA: 45 bases, with reading frame beginning at the first base. Between the V and J ends, shortened by 5 bases and 0 bases respectively, the junction contains 14 bases. Looking up the germline V gene yields CDR1 SGHAT and CDR2 FQNNGV.